The clone carrying this TCR beta chain has a handful of counts. CDR3 length: 17 amino acids. Germline CDR1 SGDLS, CDR2 YYNGEE. The germline V and J ends were trimmed by 0 bases and 5 bases, with 20 bases remaining between them. The data belong to a study of blood T cells in healthy people across ages. A second PCR of 7 to 11 cycles used a sample-barcoded 5' primer and a J-beta primer mix. MiXCR, run by TCRdb on the 5' RACE reads, gives a single entry per CDR3 protein. The table records approximately 810,000 distinct CDR3 sequences, 35% to 40% of them present only once. Every sample had a minimum of 6.5 million PBMCs isolated.

The sample consisted of blood. The chain carries TRBV9 and TRBJ2-5, with D perhaps matching TRBD2 (6 bases). The sequence derives from a young man in good health. This CDR3 is CASSVETGDLAFETQYF. CDR3 bases: TGTGCCAGCAGCGTAGAGACGGGAGATTTAGCTTTTGAGACCCAGTACTTC.